This T cell receptor (beta chain) was recorded in a study of PD-1 blockade in classical Hodgkin lymphoma. Study-wide results and caveats: Newly diagnosed patients had baseline TCR diversity that was reportedly lower than that of healthy donors.

Using immunoSEQ multiplex PCR, the repertoire was profiled, and TCRdb retains in-frame clones only, with some absent. The table shows some 23,000 clones, with roughly 70% occurring only once. Each patient relapsed following autologous stem cell transplantation, and prior brentuximab vedotin exposure differed. The CDR3 covers 14 residues. Between the trimmed V and J ends, which lost 2 bases and 0 bases, there was a span of 7 bases. CDR1 KGHSH and CDR2 LQKENI come from the germline V gene. Regarding this clone: What it binds is not known.

The gene calls are TRBV18 and TRBJ1-2, with unresolved D. The sequencing used peripheral blood mononuclear cells (PBMCs), collected at baseline. This clonotype was sampled from a human donor with classical Hodgkin lymphoma. The CDR3 sequence is CASSPESSNYGYTF. The CDR3, as DNA: TGTGCCAGCTCACCAGAGAGTTCTAACTATGGCTACACCTTC.